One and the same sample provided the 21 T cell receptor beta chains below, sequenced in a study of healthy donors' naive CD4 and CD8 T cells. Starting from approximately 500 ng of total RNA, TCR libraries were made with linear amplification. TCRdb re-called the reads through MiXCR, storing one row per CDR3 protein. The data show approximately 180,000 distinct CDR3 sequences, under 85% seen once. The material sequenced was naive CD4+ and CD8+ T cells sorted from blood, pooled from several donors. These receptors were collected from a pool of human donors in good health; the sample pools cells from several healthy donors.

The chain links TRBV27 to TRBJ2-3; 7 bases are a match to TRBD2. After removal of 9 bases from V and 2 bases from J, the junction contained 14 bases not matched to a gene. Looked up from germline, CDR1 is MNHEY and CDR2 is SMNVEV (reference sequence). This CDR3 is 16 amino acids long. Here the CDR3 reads CASLISGGTNTDTQYF. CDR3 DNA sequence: TGTGCCAGTCTGATCTCGGGAGGAACCAACACAGATACGCAGTATTTT.

Here the CDR3 reads CSVHLGTEAFF. In DNA, the CDR3 is TGCAGCGTCCACCTTGGAACTGAAGCTTTCTTT. The rearrangement joins TRBV29-1 to TRBJ1-1, with D uncertain. The CDR3 extends over 11 amino acids. V lost 6 bases and J lost 5, with 10 bases in between. From germline, CDR1 is SQVTM and CDR2 ANQGSEA.

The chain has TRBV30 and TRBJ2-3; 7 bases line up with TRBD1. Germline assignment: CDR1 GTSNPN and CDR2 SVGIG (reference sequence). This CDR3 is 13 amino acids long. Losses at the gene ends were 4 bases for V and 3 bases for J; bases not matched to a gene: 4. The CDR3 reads CAWNDRVTDTQYF. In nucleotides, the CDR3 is TGTGCCTGGAACGACAGGGTAACAGATACGCAGTATTTT.

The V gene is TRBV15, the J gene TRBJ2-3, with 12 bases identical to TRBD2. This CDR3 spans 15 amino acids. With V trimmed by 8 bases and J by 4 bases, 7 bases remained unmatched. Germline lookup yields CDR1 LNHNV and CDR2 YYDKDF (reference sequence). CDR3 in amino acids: CATALTSGSSDTQYF. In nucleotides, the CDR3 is TGTGCCACCGCCTTGACTAGCGGGAGTTCAGATACGCAGTATTTT. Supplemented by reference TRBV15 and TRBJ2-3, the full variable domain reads DAMVIQNPRYQVTQFGKPVTLSCSQTLNHNVMYWYQQKSSQAPKLLFHYYDKDFNNEADTPDNFQSRRPNTSFCFLDIRSPGLGDTAMYLCATALTSGSSDTQYFGPGTRLTVL.

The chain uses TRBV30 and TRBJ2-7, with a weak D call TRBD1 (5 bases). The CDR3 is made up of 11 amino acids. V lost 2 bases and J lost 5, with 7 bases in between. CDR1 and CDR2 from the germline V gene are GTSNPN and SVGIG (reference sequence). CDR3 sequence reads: CAWSFRDEQYF. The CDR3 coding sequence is TGTGCCTGGAGTTTCAGGGACGAGCAGTACTTC.

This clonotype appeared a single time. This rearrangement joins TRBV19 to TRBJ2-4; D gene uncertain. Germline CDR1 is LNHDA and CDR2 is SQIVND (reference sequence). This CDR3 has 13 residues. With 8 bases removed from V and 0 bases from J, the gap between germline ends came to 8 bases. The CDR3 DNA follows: TGTGCCAGTCGAGTGGGAGCCAAAAACATTCAGTACTTC. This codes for CASRVGAKNIQYF.

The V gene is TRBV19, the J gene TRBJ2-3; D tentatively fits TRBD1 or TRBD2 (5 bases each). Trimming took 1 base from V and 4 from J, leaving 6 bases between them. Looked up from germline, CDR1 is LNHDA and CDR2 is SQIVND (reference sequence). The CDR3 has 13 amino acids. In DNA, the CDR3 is TGTGCCAGTAGTATAGGGGACCCAGATACGCAGTATTTT. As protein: CASSIGDPDTQYF. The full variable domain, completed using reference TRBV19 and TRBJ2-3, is DGGITQSPKYLFRKEGQNVTLSCEQNLNHDAMYWYRQDPGQGLRLIYYSQIVNDFQKGDIAEGYSVSREKKESFPLTVTSAQKNPTAFYLCASSIGDPDTQYFGPGTRLTVL.

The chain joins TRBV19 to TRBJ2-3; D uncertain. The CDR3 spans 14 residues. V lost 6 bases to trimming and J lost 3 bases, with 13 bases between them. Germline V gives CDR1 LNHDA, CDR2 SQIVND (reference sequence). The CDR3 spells CASREEGGTDTQYF. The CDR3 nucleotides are TGTGCCAGTAGAGAGGAAGGCGGAACAGATACGCAGTATTTT.

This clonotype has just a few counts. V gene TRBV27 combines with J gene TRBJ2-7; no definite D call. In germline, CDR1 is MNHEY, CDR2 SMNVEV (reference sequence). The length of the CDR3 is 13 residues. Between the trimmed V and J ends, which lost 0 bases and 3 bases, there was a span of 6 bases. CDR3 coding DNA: TGTGCCAGCAGTTTATCGTCCGACTACGAGCAGTACTTC. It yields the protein CASSLSSDYEQYF.

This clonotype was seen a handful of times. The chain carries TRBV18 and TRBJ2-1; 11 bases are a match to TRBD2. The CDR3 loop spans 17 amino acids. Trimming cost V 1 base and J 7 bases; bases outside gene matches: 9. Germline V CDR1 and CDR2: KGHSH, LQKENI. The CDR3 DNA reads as TGTGCCAGCTCACCACTCCCAGGGCTAGCGGGAGGAAATGAGCAGTTCTTC. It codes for CASSPLPGLAGGNEQFF.

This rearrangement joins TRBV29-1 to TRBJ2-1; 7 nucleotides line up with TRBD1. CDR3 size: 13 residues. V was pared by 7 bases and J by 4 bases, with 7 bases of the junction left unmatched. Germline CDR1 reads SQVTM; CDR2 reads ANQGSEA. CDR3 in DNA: TGCAGCGCGTCGGGACAGCTTTACAATGAGCAGTTCTTC. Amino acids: CSASGQLYNEQFF.

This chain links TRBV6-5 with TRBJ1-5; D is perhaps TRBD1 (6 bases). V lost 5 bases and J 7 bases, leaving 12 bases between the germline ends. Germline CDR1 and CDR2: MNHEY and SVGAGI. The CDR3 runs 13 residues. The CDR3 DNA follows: TGTGCCAGCAGTACAGGGTTGAAACAGCCCCAGCATTTT. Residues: CASSTGLKQPQHF.

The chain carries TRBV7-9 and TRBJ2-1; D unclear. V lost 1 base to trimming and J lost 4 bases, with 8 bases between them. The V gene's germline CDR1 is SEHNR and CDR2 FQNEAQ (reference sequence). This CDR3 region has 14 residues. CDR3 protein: CASSLVSGYNEQFF. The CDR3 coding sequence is TGTGCCAGCAGCTTAGTGTCCGGGTACAATGAGCAGTTCTTC.

CDR3 coding DNA: TGTGTCGCTCGGGGGCCCACCGGGGAGCTGTTTTTT. The encoded protein is CVARGPTGELFF. The chain has TRBV19 and TRBJ2-2; either TRBD1 or TRBD2 may supply D (6 bases each). Germline loops: CDR1 LNHDA, CDR2 SQIVND (reference sequence). CDR3 length: 12 amino acids. The full variable domain, in which reference TRBV19 and TRBJ2-2 provide the parts outside the CDR3, is DGGITQSPKYLFRKEGQNVTLSCEQNLNHDAMYWYRQDPGQGLRLIYYSQIVNDFQKGDIAEGYSVSREKKESFPLTVTSAQKNPTAFYLCVARGPTGELFFGEGSRLTVL.

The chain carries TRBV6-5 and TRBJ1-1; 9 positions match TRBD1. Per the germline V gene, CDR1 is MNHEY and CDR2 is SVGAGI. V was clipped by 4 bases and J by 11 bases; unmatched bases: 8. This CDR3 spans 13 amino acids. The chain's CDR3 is CASSSNQQGAAFF. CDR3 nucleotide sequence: TGTGCCAGCAGTTCCAATCAACAGGGGGCTGCTTTCTTT.

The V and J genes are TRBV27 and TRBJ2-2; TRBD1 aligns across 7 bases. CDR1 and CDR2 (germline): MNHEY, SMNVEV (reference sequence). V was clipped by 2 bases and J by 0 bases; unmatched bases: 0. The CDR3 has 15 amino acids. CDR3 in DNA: TGTGCCAGCAGTTTAGGGACAGCGAACACCGGGGAGCTGTTTTTT. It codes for CASSLGTANTGELFF.

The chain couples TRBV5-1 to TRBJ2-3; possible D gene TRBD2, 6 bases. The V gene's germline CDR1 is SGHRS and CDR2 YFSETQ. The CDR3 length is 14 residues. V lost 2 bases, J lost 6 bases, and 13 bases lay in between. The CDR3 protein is CASSFGTPLDTQYF. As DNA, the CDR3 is TGCGCCAGCAGCTTCGGGACTCCCCTCGATACGCAGTATTTT. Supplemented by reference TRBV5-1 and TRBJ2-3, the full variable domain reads KAGVTQTPRYLIKTRGQQVTLSCSPISGHRSVSWYQQTPGQGLQFLFEYFSETQRNKGNFPGRFSGRQFSNSRSEMNVSTLELGDSALYLCASSFGTPLDTQYFGPGTRLTVL.

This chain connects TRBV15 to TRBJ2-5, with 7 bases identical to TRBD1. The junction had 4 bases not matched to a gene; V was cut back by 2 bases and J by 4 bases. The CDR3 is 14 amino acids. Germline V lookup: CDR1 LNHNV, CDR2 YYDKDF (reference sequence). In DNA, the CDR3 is TGTGCCACCAGCAGACCGACAGGGACAGAGACCCAGTACTTC. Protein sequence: CATSRPTGTETQYF.

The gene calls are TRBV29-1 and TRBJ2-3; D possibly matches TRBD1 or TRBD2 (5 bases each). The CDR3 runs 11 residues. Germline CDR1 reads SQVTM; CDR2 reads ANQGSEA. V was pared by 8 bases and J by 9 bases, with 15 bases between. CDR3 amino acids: CSYPGRATQYF. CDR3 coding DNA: TGCAGCTACCCGGGGCGGGCCACGCAGTATTTT.

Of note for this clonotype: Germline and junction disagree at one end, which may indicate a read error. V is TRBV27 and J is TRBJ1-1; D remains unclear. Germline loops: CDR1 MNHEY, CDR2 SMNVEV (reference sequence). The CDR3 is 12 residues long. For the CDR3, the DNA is TGTGCCAGTAGTTTTCTAGGGACTGAAGCTTTCTTT. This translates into CASSFLGTEAFF.

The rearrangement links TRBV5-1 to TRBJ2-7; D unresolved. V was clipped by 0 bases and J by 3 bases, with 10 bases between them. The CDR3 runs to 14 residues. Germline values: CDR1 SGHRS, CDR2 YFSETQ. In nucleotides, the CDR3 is TGCGCCAGCAGCTTGGATGGTAGCCGCTACGAGCAGTACTTC. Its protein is CASSLDGSRYEQYF. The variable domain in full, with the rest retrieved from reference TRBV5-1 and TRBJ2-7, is KAGVTQTPRYLIKTRGQQVTLSCSPISGHRSVSWYQQTPGQGLQFLFEYFSETQRNKGNFPGRFSGRQFSNSRSEMNVSTLELGDSALYLCASSLDGSRYEQYFGPGTRLTVT.